This is a list of T cell receptor beta chains from one sample in a study of cytomegalovirus exposure and HLA in healthy donors. Some clones are missing from TCRdb's copy, which holds only in-frame ones; the method was immunoSEQ multiplex PCR. The sample comprises about 73,000 clones, roughly 70% of which are singletons, and 9.5% to 15% rests with the top ten. Sequenced input: PBMCs. All receptors come from an older man in good health and CMV-seronegative. CDR3s include the opening cysteine and the closing phenylalanine or tryptophan. The order of the fields is J gene, clone size, D gene, V gene, CDR3 DNA, CDR3 protein. The D gene is left open where the match is weak. Clone size, where shown, is once, few, many, or a class for clones that have expanded.

TRBJ1-1,.,.,TRBV6-5,TGTGCCAGCAGTTTTTCTACAGGGTTAAACACTGAAGCTTTCTTT,CASSFSTGLNTEAFF
TRBJ2-7,.,.,TRBV7-8,TGTGCCAGCAGCTTTTCCCGGGACATCTCCTACGAGCAGTACTTC,CASSFSRDISYEQYF
TRBJ2-7,.,TRBD1,TRBV6-5,TGTGCCAGCAGTCCTTATCGGACAGGGATAGACGAGCAGTACTTC,CASSPYRTGIDEQYF
TRBJ1-1,.,.,TRBV6-6,TGTGCCGCGGTGCGGGGGGGAGGCTTGCGCACTGAAGCTTTCTTT,CAAVRGGGLRTEAFF
TRBJ1-1,few,.,TRBV6-1,TGTGCCAGCAGTGGGGCGGACAACCGGGCAGGGCAAAGTACTGAAGCTTTCTTT,CASSGADNRAGQSTEAFF
TRBJ2-3,few,.,TRBV7-9,TGTTCCAGCAGCTTATGGGGCGGACGGCCTAGCACAGATACGCAGTATTTT,CSSSLWGGRPSTDTQYF
TRBJ1-1,.,.,TRBV13,TGTGCCAGCAGCCCTAGGCCGAACACTGAAGCTTTCTTT,CASSPRPNTEAFF
TRBJ2-1,.,.,TRBV11-3,TGTGCCAGCAGCCAGTCCAACGTTGAGCAGTTCTTC,CASSQSNVEQFF
TRBJ1-1,few,.,TRBV7-9,TGTGCCAGCAGCTTAATACCCGGACAGCACATGAACACTGAAGCTTTCTTT,CASSLIPGQHMNTEAFF
TRBJ1-1,few,.,TRBV6-1,TGTGCCAGCAGTGAATTAAGGACAGCGAACACTGAAGCTTTCTTT,CASSELRTANTEAFF
TRBJ2-7,.,.,TRBV7-9,TGTTCCAGCAGCTTACTCCAAGCCGGGACCTACGAGCAGTACTTC,CSSSLLQAGTYEQYF
TRBJ1-2,.,.,TRBV5-4,TGTGCCAGCAGCTTGTCAGGGTTCTATGGCTACACCTTC,CASSLSGFYGYTF
TRBJ1-6,.,TRBD1,TRBV7-9,TGTGCCAGCAGCCGACTTGGACAGGGTGGTTCACCCCTCCACTTT,CASSRLGQGGSPLHF
TRBJ2-7,.,.,TRBV5-1,TGCGCCAGCAGCTTCCCCTTGACTGGAAGGGGAGGCTCCTACGAGCAGTACTTC,CASSFPLTGRGGSYEQYF
TRBJ1-5,.,.,TRBV28,TGTGCCAGCAGTAAGCCGGGACAGCCCCAGCATTTT,CASSKPGQPQHF
TRBJ2-1,.,TRBD2,TRBV19,TGTGCCAGTAGTCAGACTAGCGGGGGGGCGGATGAGCAGTTCTTC,CASSQTSGGADEQFF
TRBJ1-2,.,TRBD1,TRBV5-6,TGTGCCAGCAGCTTGCCAGGGGGACCTAACTATGGCTACACCTTC,CASSLPGGPNYGYTF
TRBJ2-7,.,TRBD2,TRBV7-2,TGTGCCAGCAGCCCACCTAGCGGGGGGGTTTACGAGCAGTACTTC,CASSPPSGGVYEQYF
TRBJ2-7,.,TRBD1,TRBV6-5,TGTGCCAGCAGTTACTCGACAGGGGGGGACTACGAGCAGTACTTC,CASSYSTGGDYEQYF
TRBJ2-2,.,.,TRBV6-1,TGTGCCAGCTTATCAGGGGAACTTAACACCGGGGAGCTGTTTTTT,CASLSGELNTGELFF
TRBJ1-1,.,.,TRBV4-3,TGCGCCAGCAGCCAAGCTTTTGCAGATTCGAACACTGAAGCTTTCTTT,CASSQAFADSNTEAFF
TRBJ1-6,.,TRBD1,TRBV6-5,TGTGCCAGCAAATTAAAGGGACAGGGTAATTCACCCCTCCACTTT,CASKLKGQGNSPLHF
TRBJ2-3,.,TRBD2,TRBV14,TGTGCCAGCAGCCATACGGGACTAGCGGGAGATACGCAGTATTTT,CASSHTGLAGDTQYF
TRBJ2-3,.,TRBD1,TRBV5-1,TGCGCCAGCAGCTCTGGACAGGGTGCAGATACGCAGTATTTT,CASSSGQGADTQYF
TRBJ2-6,.,.,TRBV4-3,TGCGCCAGCAGCCAACCTTCGGGCAGGGTTGGGGCCAACGTCCTGACTTTC,CASSQPSGRVGANVLTF
TRBJ2-5,.,TRBD2,TRBV7-2,TGTGCCAGCAGCTCCGACACTAGCGGGAGGGTTGAGACCCAGTACTTC,CASSSDTSGRVETQYF
TRBJ2-1,.,TRBD2,TRBV29-1,TGCAGAAGACTAGCGGGAGACAATGAGCAGTTCTTC,CRRLAGDNEQFF
TRBJ2-7,.,.,TRBV5-6,TGTGCCAGCAGCTCTCAGGGCCGCGAGCAGTACTTC,CASSSQGREQYF
TRBJ2-5,.,TRBD1,TRBV7-2,TGTGCCAGCAGCTTTCCCGACAGGGAAGAGACCCAGTACTTC,CASSFPDREETQYF
TRBJ1-5,.,TRBD1,TRBV28,TGTGCCAGCACCCGAAGGGGGACAGGTATAGGACAGCCCCAGCATTTT,CASTRRGTGIGQPQHF
TRBJ1-4,.,.,TRBV7-9,TGTGCCAGCAGCTTAGCGGGAGCAGGCGGGGAAAAACTGTTTTTT,CASSLAGAGGEKLFF
TRBJ2-2,few,.,TRBV5-1,TGCGCCAGCAGCTCCAGGGTCACCGGGGAGCTGTTTTTT,CASSSRVTGELFF
TRBJ1-5,.,.,TRBV7-2,TGTGCCAGCAGGGCAGCGGGGAGCAGCAATCAGCCCCAGCATTTT,CASRAAGSSNQPQHF
TRBJ1-1,few,.,TRBV6-6,TGTGCCAGCAGTTACAATCCCGGGACACCTGAAGCTTTCTTT,CASSYNPGTPEAFF
TRBJ1-5,.,.,TRBV28,TGTGCCAGCAGTTTATACAGGGCGACCAATCAGCCCCAGCATTTT,CASSLYRATNQPQHF
TRBJ2-7,.,.,TRBV11-2,TGTGCCAGCAGCCCACACCCCTCCTACGAGCAGTACTTC,CASSPHPSYEQYF
TRBJ2-7,.,.,TRBV7-2,TGTGCCAGCAGCGAGCAAGGACAGATGACCTACGAGCAGTACTTC,CASSEQGQMTYEQYF
TRBJ1-1,.,.,TRBV18,TGTGCCAGCTCACCTACCACAGCTAACACTGAAGCTTTCTTT,CASSPTTANTEAFF
TRBJ2-3,.,.,TRBV23-1,TGCGCCAGCCTCTATGACTTTCCCGGAGCCCCAGATACGCAGTATTTT,CASLYDFPGAPDTQYF
TRBJ1-5,.,.,TRBV21-1,TGTGCCAGCAGCAAAAGGGAGACAGGGAGATATAGCAATCAGCCCCAGCATTTT,CASSKRETGRYSNQPQHF